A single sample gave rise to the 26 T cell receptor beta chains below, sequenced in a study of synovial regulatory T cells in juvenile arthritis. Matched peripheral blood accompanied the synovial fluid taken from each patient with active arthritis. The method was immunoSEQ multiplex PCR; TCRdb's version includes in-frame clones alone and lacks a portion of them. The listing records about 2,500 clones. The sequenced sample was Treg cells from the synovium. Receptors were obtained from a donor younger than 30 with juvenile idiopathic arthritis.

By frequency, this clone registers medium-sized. CDR3 residues: CASSAGTSGKGLLYEQYF. The J gene is TRBJ2-7, the V gene TRBV6-1; TCRdb's D call, TRBD2, is unchecked because there is no DNA. The length of the CDR3 is 18 residues. Only the protein is on record. Looked up from germline, CDR1 is MNHNS and CDR2 is SASEGT.

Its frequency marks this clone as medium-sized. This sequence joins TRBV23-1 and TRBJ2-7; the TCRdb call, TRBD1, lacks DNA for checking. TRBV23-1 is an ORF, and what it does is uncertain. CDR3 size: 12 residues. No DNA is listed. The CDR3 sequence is CATGHLSYEQYF.

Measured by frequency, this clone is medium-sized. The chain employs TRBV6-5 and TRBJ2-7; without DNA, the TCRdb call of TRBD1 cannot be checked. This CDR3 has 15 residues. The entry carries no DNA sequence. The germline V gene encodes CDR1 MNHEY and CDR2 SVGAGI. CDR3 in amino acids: CASSTPGQGSYEQYF.

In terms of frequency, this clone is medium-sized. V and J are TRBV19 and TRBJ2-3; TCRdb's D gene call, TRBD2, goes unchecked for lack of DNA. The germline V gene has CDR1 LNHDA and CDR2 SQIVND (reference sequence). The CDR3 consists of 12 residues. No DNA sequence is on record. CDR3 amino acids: CASSGSIDTQYF.

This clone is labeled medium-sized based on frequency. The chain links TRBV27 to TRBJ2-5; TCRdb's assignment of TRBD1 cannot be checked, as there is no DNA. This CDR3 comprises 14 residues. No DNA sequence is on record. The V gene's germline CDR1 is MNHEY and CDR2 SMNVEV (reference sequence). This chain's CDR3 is CASSLKGQSETQYF.

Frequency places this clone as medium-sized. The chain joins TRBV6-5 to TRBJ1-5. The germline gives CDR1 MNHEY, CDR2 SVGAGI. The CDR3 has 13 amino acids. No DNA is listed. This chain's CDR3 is CASSYSRDQPQHF.

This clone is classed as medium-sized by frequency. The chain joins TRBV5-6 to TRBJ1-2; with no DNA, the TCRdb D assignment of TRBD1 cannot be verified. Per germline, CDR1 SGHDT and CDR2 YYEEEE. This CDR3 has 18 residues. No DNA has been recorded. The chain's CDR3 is CASSSALLTGTPNYGYTF.

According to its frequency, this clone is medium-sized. CDR3 residues: CSASQGTGAGEPQHF. The chain joins TRBV29-1 to TRBJ1-5; there is no DNA to check the TCRdb D call of TRBD1. The CDR3 is 15 amino acids. There is no recorded DNA. CDR1 is SQVTM and CDR2 is ANQGSEA in the germline V gene.

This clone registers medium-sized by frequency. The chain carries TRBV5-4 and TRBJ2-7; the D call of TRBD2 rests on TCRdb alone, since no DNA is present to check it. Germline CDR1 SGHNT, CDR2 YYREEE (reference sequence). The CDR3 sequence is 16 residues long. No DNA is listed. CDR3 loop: CASSPPSSGGSYEQYF.

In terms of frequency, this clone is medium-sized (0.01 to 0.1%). The CDR3: CASSLEPGSSYEQYF. The J gene is TRBJ2-7, the V gene TRBV5-1; TCRdb picks TRBD2, but there is no DNA to check that call. This CDR3 has 15 amino acids. The DNA is not on file. Germline CDR1 and CDR2: SGHRS and YFSETQ.

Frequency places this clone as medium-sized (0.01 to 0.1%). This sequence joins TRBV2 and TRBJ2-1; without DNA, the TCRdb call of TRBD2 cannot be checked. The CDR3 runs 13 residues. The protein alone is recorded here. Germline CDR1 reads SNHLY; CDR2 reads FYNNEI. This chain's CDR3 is CASRGGSAREQFF.

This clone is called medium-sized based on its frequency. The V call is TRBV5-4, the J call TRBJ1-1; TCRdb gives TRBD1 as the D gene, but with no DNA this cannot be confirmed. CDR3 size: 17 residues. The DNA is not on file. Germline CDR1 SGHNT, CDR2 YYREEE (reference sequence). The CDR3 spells CASSSIQGIIRNTEAFF.

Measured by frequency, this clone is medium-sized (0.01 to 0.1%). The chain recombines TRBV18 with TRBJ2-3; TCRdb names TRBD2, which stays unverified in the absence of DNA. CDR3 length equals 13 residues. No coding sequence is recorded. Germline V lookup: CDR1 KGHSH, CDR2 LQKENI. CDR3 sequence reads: CASSPRGADTQYF.

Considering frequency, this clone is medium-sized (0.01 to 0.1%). The CDR3 reads CASSPKVVSGELFF. The chain combines TRBV18 with TRBJ2-2; TCRdb reports TRBD2, a call that lacks DNA to check it against. This CDR3 contains 14 residues. The protein alone is recorded here. Per germline, CDR1 KGHSH and CDR2 LQKENI.

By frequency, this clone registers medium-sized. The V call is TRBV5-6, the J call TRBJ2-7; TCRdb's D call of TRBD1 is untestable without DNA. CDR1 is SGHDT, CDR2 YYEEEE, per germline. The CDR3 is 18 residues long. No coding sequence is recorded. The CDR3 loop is CASSWVTGTGKIRYEQYF.

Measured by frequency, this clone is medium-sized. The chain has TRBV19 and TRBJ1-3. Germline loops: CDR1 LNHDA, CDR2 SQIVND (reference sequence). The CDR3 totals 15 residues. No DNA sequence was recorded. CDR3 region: CASSIGRNAGNTIYF.

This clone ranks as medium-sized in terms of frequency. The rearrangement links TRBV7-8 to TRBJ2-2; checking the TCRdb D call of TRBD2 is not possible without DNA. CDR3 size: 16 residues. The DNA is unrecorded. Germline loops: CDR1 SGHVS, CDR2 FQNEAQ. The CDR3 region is CASSLTASRGTGELFF. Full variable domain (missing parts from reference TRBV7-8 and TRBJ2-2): GAGVSQSPRYKVAKRGQDVALRCDPISGHVSLFWYQQALGQGPEFLTYFQNEAQLDKSGLPSDRFFAERPEGSVSTLKIQRTQQEDSAVYLCASSLTASRGTGELFFGEGSRLTVL.

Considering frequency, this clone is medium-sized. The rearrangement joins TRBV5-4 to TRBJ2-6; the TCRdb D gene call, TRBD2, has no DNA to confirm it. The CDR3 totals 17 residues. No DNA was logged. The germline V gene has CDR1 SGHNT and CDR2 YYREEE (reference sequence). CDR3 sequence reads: CASVLGVRQSRANVLTF.

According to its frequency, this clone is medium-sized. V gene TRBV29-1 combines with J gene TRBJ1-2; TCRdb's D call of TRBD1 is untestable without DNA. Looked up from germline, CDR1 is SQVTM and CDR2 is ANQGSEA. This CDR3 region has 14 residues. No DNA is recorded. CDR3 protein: CSVERTDPLYGYTF.

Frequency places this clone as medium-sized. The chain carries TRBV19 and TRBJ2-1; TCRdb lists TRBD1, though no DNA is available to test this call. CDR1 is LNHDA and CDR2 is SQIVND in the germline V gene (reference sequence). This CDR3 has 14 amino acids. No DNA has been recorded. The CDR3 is CASSINIGGLEQFF.

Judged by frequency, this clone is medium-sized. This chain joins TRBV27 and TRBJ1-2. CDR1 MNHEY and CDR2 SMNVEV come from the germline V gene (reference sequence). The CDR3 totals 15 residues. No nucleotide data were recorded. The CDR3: CASVPRAGYNYGYTF.

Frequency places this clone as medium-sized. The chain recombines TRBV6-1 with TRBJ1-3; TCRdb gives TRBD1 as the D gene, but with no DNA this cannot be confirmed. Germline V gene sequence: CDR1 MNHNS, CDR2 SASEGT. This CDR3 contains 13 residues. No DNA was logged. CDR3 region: CASRTGTGNTIYF.

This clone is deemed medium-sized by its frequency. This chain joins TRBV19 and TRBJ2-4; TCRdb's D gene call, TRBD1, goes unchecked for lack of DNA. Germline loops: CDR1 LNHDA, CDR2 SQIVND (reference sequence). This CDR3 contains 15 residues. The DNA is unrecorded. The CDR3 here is CASSSDTVAKNIQYF.

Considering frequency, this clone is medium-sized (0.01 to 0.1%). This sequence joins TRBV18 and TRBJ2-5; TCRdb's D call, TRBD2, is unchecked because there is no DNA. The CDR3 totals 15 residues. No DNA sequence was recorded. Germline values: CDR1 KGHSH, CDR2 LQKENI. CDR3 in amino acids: CASSQIGTTQETQYF.

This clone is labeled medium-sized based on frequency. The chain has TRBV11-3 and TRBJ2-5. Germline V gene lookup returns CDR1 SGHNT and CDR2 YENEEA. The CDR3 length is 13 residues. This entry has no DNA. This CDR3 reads CASSLGPGETQYF. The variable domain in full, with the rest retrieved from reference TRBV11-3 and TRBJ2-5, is EAGVVQSPRYKIIEKKQPVAFWCNPISGHNTLYWYLQNLGQGPELLIRYENEEAVDDSQLPKDRFSAERLKGVDSTLKIQPAELGDSAVYLCASSLGPGETQYFGPGTRLLVL.

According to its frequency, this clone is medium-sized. This chain's CDR3 is CASSLATGANTEAFF. This chain uses TRBV7-6 with TRBJ1-1; TCRdb's assignment of TRBD1 cannot be checked, as there is no DNA. CDR3 length equals 15 residues. The DNA is unrecorded. Per germline, CDR1 SGHVS and CDR2 FNYEAQ.